Sequencing of this T cell receptor beta chain was carried out in a study of blood T cell repertoires in COVID-19 (TCRdb year 2020). For the wider study: Samples from collaborators originated in the United States, Italy and Spain and spanned both the acute and convalescent phases of COVID-19. A de-identified subject ID, COVID-19 status, age in years and sex were almost always included in the sample metadata. The dataset comprised deeply sampled blood TCRbeta repertoires from subjects exposed to, actively infected with, or recovered from COVID-19. Where available, HLA class I and class II types were obtained from metadata supplied by the sample provider rather than from assay-based typing. The prospective study material was composed of cDNA or gDNA derived from T cells, B-cell-depleted T cells, or PBMCs. A freely available public database, intended as a resource for researchers studying the immune response to SARS-CoV-2, is where the repertoires were released. The samples were drawn from the first 160 participants of the ongoing ImmuneRACE study and from 1,254 subjects provided by 6 global collaborators. Points the paper makes about the study in general: The amount of clinical and demographic metadata varied by source and participant and was provided uncurated.

Enrolling through a virtual design, the prospective study's participants ranged in age from roughly 18 to 90 years and lived across 20 to 30 United States geographic areas. In the prospective study, participants were assigned to cohorts based on the clinical history participants reported in a screening survey and a study questionnaire. Recovered participants in ImmuneRACE Cohort 3 were defined as having two consecutive negative NP/OP PCR tests, clearance from a healthcare professional, or resolution of symptoms. Each participant in the prospective study had whole blood, serum and a nasopharyngeal or oropharyngeal swab collected by mobile phlebotomists. Over a roughly 2-month period, participants in the prospective study had the option of providing additional blood draws and questionnaires. Blood samples from the prospective study were shipped frozen or at room temperature prior to DNA extraction.

CDR1 is given as SGHNT and CDR2 as YENEEA, both from the germline V gene. Measured from the cysteine to the phenylalanine, the CDR3 is 16 residues long. Only the CDR3 DNA stays, 48 bases, in frame from base 1. V sheds 4 bases and J sheds 4 bases, leaving 14 bases between their ends. As concerns this clone: Its recognized antigen is unknown. Base qualities are not provided; no much larger clone lies one nucleotide away.

The immunoSEQ Assay, a bias-controlled multiplex PCR, was used to amplify TCRbeta CDR3 regions from genomic DNA. On the authors' methods: The number of nucleated cells in each sample was estimated from the amplification of reference gene primers within the assay. To quantify the absolute abundance of each unique TCRbeta CDR3 rearrangement, sequence reads were collapsed and filtered. For each sample, productive Simpson clonality was calculated by taking the square root of Simpson's diversity index across productive rearrangements. TCRdb retrieved this table from immuneACCESS and kept in-frame rearrangements only. Not all clones are present; in checked studies, unresolved V genes account for under half, and no reason is known for the remainder. From that table come the V and J calls and clone size; the DNA was used to work out D and trimming. Within this sample are a few hundred thousand clones, with just under 90% of them counted one time only. 1.9% of the sample rests with the top ten.

This chain joins TRBV11-3 to TRBJ1-6; the best D guess is TRBD1, with 6 bases matching. Input material: PBMCs or T cells enriched from blood (not recorded which). The clonotype originates from a woman in her sixties who had recovered from COVID-19. The CDR3 here reads CASSYSGESYNSPLHF. The sequenced DNA is TGTGCCAGCAGCTATTCAGGGGAGAGTTATAATTCACCCCTCCACTTT. Full variable domain (CDR3 extended with the reference TRBV11-3 and TRBJ1-6 proteins): EAGVVQSPRYKIIEKKQPVAFWCNPISGHNTLYWYLQNLGQGPELLIRYENEEAVDDSQLPKDRFSAERLKGVDSTLKIQPAELGDSAVYLCASSYSGESYNSPLHFGNGTRLTVT.